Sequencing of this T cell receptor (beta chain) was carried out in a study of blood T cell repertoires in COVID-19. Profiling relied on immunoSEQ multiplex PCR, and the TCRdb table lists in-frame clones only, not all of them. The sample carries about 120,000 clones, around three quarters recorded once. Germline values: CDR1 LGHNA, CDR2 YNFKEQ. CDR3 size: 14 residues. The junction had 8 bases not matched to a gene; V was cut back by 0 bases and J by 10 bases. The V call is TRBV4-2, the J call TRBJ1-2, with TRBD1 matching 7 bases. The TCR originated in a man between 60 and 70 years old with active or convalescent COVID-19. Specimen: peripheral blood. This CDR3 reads CASSQENRGLVYTF. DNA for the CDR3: TGTGCCAGCAGCCAAGAGAACAGGGGTTTAGTCTACACCTTC.